The rows below give T cell receptor beta chains drawn from one sample of a study of T cells in severe cutaneous drug reactions. One entry per CDR3 protein, without DNA, is what TCRdb gives after re-calling the multiplex PCR reads. This sample's table has around 8,000 distinct CDR3 sequences. The sample consisted of cells from a skin blister. These receptors came from a human donor with a severe cutaneous adverse drug reaction. Both conserved end residues are part of each CDR3. A clone size is listed for some rows: how often the clone was seen (once, few, many), or a class if it is expanded.

j_call clone_size v_call cdr3_aa
TRBJ2-1 NA TRBV28 CASSLLLASREKQFF
TRBJ1-5 medium-sized TRBV30 CAWSPGAAGNQPQHF
TRBJ2-7 NA TRBV6-1 CASSEAMTSFQYF
TRBJ2-2 NA TRBV28 CASRNKDRGWTGELFF
TRBJ2-3 NA TRBV20-1 CSASQGRGGGSDTQYF
TRBJ2-1 NA TRBV27 CASSSIHHVQEQFF
TRBJ2-7 NA TRBV10-3 CAISDRDTTYEQYF
TRBJ2-1 NA TRBV19 CASSVSGGVAYNEQFF
TRBJ1-1 NA TRBV20-1 CSARDGGGAGEAFF
TRBJ1-5 NA TRBV6-6 CASQPVGFQPQHF
TRBJ2-1 medium-sized TRBV5-5 CASSGPDRGFTDEQFF
TRBJ2-1 medium-sized TRBV13 CASSLAASGQYNEQFF
TRBJ2-1 NA TRBV13 CASSPGIQEGLNEQFF
TRBJ1-1 large TRBV6-6 CASSYGGDAFF
TRBJ2-7 NA TRBV5-6 CASSFPNRGVYEQYF
TRBJ2-2 NA TRBV27 CASTDSYTGELFF
TRBJ1-1 NA TRBV28 CASSLETGAGSRAFF
TRBJ2-1 NA TRBV6-1 CASSIPTSNPEQFF
TRBJ1-1 NA TRBV5-6 CASSLRGTEAFF
TRBJ1-1 medium-sized TRBV29-1 CSGTGGSTEAFF
TRBJ1-1 NA TRBV6-5 CASRKTGGTEAFF
TRBJ2-1 NA TRBV13 CASNKKALAVPTEQFF
TRBJ2-1 NA TRBV27 CASSLSGPSNEQFF
TRBJ2-7 NA TRBV20-1 CSAKSGGNYEQYF
TRBJ2-7 NA TRBV6-6 CASSYQRTSGRFGHEQYF
TRBJ1-5 NA TRBV28 CASSDYRDREASGQPQHF
TRBJ1-2 NA TRBV30 CAWIGTGSANYGYTF
TRBJ2-1 NA TRBV5-6 CASSLSGRPYNEQFF
TRBJ2-3 medium-sized TRBV6-2/TRBV6-3 CASSYQREAATDTQYF
TRBJ2-7 NA TRBV28 CASSLFFRGAGYEQYF
TRBJ2-5 medium-sized TRBV30 CAWVGPTSGRLETQYF
TRBJ2-1 NA TRBV7-8 CASSFINEQFF
TRBJ1-2 NA TRBV3-1 CASSQVQELGYTF
TRBJ2-1 NA TRBV13 CASSLGLANNEQFF
TRBJ1-2 NA TRBV30 CAWRGTGNYGYTF
TRBJ2-5 NA TRBV28 CASSLLPGLGSEGTQYF
TRBJ2-3 NA TRBV9 CASSVGAGAQTDTQYF
TRBJ1-2 large TRBV29-1 CSVDLGLANYGYTF
TRBJ1-1 NA TRBV19 CASGSWDPEAFF
TRBJ2-7 NA TRBV29-1 CSVRRDTSYEQYF
TRBJ1-3 NA TRBV10-3 CAISEGTGPEGTIYF
TRBJ2-7 NA TRBV29-1 CSVEAGWKGEQYF
TRBJ2-1 medium-sized TRBV7-9 CASSPAGTGTYNEQFF
TRBJ1-1 NA TRBV4-3 CASSQSTGPNTEAFF
TRBJ2-1 NA TRBV7-9 CASRHHGGPNEQFF
TRBJ1-3 medium-sized TRBV30 CAWSPQGNTIYF
TRBJ2-1 NA TRBV29-1 CSAVGEGYEQFF
TRBJ1-2 NA TRBV6-1 CASREALYGYTF
TRBJ1-2 NA TRBV10-3 CAISDIDGYTF
TRBJ2-1 NA TRBV12-3/TRBV12-4 CASSFTDFQFF
TRBJ2-7 medium-sized TRBV10-3 CAISDEGDSKVYEQYF
TRBJ2-7 NA TRBV20-1 CSAREEASYEQYF
TRBJ1-4 NA TRBV5-4 CASSLDRGGIEKLFF